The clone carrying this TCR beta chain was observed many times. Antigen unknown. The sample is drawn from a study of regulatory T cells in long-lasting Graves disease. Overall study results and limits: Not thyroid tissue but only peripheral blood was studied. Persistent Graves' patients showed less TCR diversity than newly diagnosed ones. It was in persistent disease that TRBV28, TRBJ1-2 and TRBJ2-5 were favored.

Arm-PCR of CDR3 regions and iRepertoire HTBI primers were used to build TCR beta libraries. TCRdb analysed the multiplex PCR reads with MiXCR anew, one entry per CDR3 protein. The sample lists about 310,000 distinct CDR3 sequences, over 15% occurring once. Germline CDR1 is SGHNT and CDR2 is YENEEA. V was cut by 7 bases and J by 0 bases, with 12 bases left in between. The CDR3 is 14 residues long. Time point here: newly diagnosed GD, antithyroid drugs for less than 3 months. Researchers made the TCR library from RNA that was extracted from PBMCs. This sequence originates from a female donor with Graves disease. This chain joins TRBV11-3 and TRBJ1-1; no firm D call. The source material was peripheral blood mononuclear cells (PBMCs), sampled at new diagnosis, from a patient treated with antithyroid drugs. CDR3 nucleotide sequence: TGTGCCAGCACCCGAGGGAATATGAACACTGAAGCTTTCTTT. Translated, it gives CASTRGNMNTEAFF.